These 27 T cell receptor beta chains were sequenced from one sample in a study of T cells in Graves' hyperthyroidism and ophthalmopathy. Amplification yielded TCR beta CDR3 regions, with RNA transcripts as the source. Primed by the HTBI set, a first-round RT-PCR was run on the TCR CDR3. One entry per CDR3 protein results from TCRdb running MiXCR on the multiplex PCR reads. The sample shows 350,000 or so distinct CDR3 sequences, 15% to 20% of them seen only once. Sequences were obtained from blood. The receptors stem from a woman aged 45-65 years with Graves' hyperthyroidism.

The chain links TRBV12-3 or TRBV12-4 to TRBJ1-1; D gene ambiguous. V was pared by 3 bases and J by 1 base, with 9 bases between. The CDR3 is made up of 14 amino acids. As DNA, the CDR3 is TGTGCCAGCAGTTTGCGGGGTCCGAACACTGAAGCTTTCTTT. Its protein is CASSLRGPNTEAFF.

The CDR3 reads CASSGENTGELFF. The CDR3 bases are TGTGCCAGTAGCGGGGAGAACACCGGGGAGCTGTTTTTT. The chain combines TRBV13 with TRBJ2-2, with 8 positions matching TRBD2. The CDR3 contains 13 residues. The germline V gene encodes CDR1 PRHDT and CDR2 FYEKMQ (reference sequence). V was pared by 9 bases and J by 1 base, with 1 base of the junction left unmatched. Combining the CDR3 with reference TRBV13 and TRBJ2-2 gives the whole variable domain AAGVIQSPRHLIKEKRETATLKCYPIPRHDTVYWYQQGPGQDPQFLISFYEKMQSDKGSIPDRFSAQQFSDYHSELNMSSLELGDSALYFCASSGENTGELFFGEGSRLTVL.

This clonotype showed up many times. CDR3 region: CASSLGQANEKLFF. CDR3 DNA sequence: TGTGCCAGCAGCCTGGGACAAGCTAATGAAAAACTGTTTTTT. The chain carries TRBV7-9 and TRBJ1-4, with D maybe TRBD1 (6 bases). CDR3 size: 14 residues. Trimming cost V 5 bases and J 3 bases, with 10 bases left between them. Germline V gene lookup returns CDR1 SEHNR and CDR2 FQNEAQ (reference sequence). Full variable domain (remainder filled in from reference TRBV7-9 and TRBJ1-4): DTGVSQNPRHKITKRGQNVTFRCDPISEHNRLYWYRQTLGQGPEFLTYFQNEAQLEKSRLLSDRFSAERPKGSFSTLEIQRTEQGDSAMYLCASSLGQANEKLFFGSGTQLSVL.

This clonotype was counted ten times or more. The chain combines TRBV28 with TRBJ2-7; 9 nucleotides match TRBD1. The CDR3 has 15 amino acids. Germline V CDR1 and CDR2: MDHEN, SYDVKM. The V segment lost 4 bases and the J segment 2 bases; nucleotides outside the gene matches: 6. The CDR3 nucleotides are TGTGCCAGCAGTTGGGGGACAGGGCTTCCCTACGAGCAGTACTTC. This gives the protein CASSWGTGLPYEQYF.

This clonotype has only a few counts. The rearrangement links TRBV6-1 to TRBJ1-1, with D maybe TRBD1 (6 bases). CDR1 and CDR2 from the germline V gene are MNHNS and SASEGT. V was pared by 6 bases and J by 5 bases, with 16 bases between. CDR3 size: 14 residues. The CDR3 sequence is CASSLSGTSTEAFF. The CDR3 DNA follows: TGTGCCAGCAGCTTGTCTGGGACATCTACTGAAGCTTTCTTT.

This clonotype was counted only a few times. J is TRBJ2-2 and V is TRBV7-3; 9 bases are shared with TRBD2. Unmatched junction bases numbered 6, after V lost 3 bases and J lost 4 bases. The germline V gene encodes CDR1 SGHTA and CDR2 FQGTGA. CDR3 length equals 16 residues. In DNA, the CDR3 is TGTGCCAGCAGCTTGGTTGCGGGACTAGCCACCGGGGAGCTGTTTTTT. Its translation is CASSLVAGLATGELFF. Full variable domain (remainder filled in from reference TRBV7-3 and TRBJ2-2): GAGVSQTPSNKVTEKGKYVELRCDPISGHTALYWYRQSLGQGPEFLIYFQGTGAADDSGLPNDRFFAVRPEGSVSTLKIQRTERGDSAVYLCASSLVAGLATGELFFGEGSRLTVL.

CDR3 sequence: CSARDGSGSGSDTQYF. In nucleotides, the CDR3 is TGCAGTGCTAGAGATGGAAGCGGGAGTGGTTCAGATACGCAGTATTTT. The rearrangement uses TRBV20-1 and TRBJ2-3; 8 bases match TRBD2. This CDR3 contains 16 residues. V trimming: 0 bases; J trimming: 4 bases; junction bases outside the gene matches: 9. The V gene's germline CDR1 is DFQATT and CDR2 SNEGSKA (reference sequence).

The CDR3 loop is CASSDYTDTQYF. The CDR3 region has the DNA TGTGCCAGCAGTGACTACACAGATACGCAGTATTTT. The chain links TRBV6-1 to TRBJ2-3; D is undetermined. The germline V gene has CDR1 MNHNS and CDR2 SASEGT. V gave up 3 bases and J gave up 2 bases, with 3 bases separating them. The CDR3 consists of 12 residues.

V gene TRBV9 combines with J gene TRBJ2-2; D uncertain. The V end lost 0 bases, the J end lost 2 bases, and 5 bases lay between the germline ends. Germline lookup yields CDR1 SGDLS and CDR2 YYNGEE. The CDR3 is 14 residues long. The CDR3 loop reads CASSVDSNTGELFF. CDR3 coding DNA: TGTGCCAGCAGCGTAGACTCTAACACCGGGGAGCTGTTTTTT.

The sample holds many counts of this clonotype. The chain is built from TRBV7-9 and TRBJ2-5; 8 bases are shared with TRBD1. After removal of 6 bases from V and 4 bases from J, the junction contained 7 bases not matched to a gene. Germline loops: CDR1 SEHNR, CDR2 FQNEAQ (reference sequence). The CDR3 has 14 residues. In DNA form, the CDR3 reads TGTGCCAGCAGACCGCAGGGGGCGGGAGAGACCCAGTACTTC. This codes for CASRPQGAGETQYF.

The V and J genes are TRBV20-1 and TRBJ1-1; D uncertain. Trimming pared 0 bases from V and 6 bases from J, leaving 11 bases between. Per germline, CDR1 DFQATT and CDR2 SNEGSKA (reference sequence). The CDR3 extends over 13 amino acids. The CDR3 nucleotides are TGCAGTGCTAGAGATCAGGCGAGCGCTGAAGCTTTCTTT. Protein product: CSARDQASAEAFF.

This clonotype has a count of ten or more. J is TRBJ2-1 and V is TRBV7-9, with D hard to call. Trimming removed 1 base at V and 4 bases at J, with 5 bases between. Germline V gene lookup returns CDR1 SEHNR and CDR2 FQNEAQ (reference sequence). This CDR3 has 13 amino acids. DNA of the CDR3: TGTGCCAGCAGCTTAGTACAATACAATGAGCAGTTCTTC. It encodes CASSLVQYNEQFF. The full variable domain, its missing parts supplied by reference TRBV7-9 and TRBJ2-1, is DTGVSQNPRHKITKRGQNVTFRCDPISEHNRLYWYRQTLGQGPEFLTYFQNEAQLEKSRLLSDRFSAERPKGSFSTLEIQRTEQGDSAMYLCASSLVQYNEQFFGPGTRLTVL.

The genes are TRBV18 and TRBJ2-3; 10 nucleotides line up with TRBD1. Trimming took 3 bases from V and 3 from J; bases not matched to a gene: 6. There are 16 residues in the CDR3. Germline V gene data show CDR1 as KGHSH and CDR2 as LQKENI. The CDR3 sequence: CASSPTGGSSTDTQYF. The CDR3 bases are TGTGCCAGCTCACCGACAGGGGGCAGTTCAACAGATACGCAGTATTTT.

This chain connects TRBV20-1 to TRBJ1-2; D unclear. From germline, CDR1 is DFQATT and CDR2 SNEGSKA (reference sequence). The CDR3 totals 15 residues. V lost 1 base and J 1 base, leaving 13 bases between the germline ends. In nucleotides, the CDR3 is TGCAGTGCTAGAGTACAGACTAGCTTTAACTATGGCTACACCTTC. Amino acids: CSARVQTSFNYGYTF.

This clonotype was seen ten or more times. The chain employs TRBV5-5 and TRBJ1-1; D is unresolved. CDR3 length equals 15 residues. Trimming removed 4 bases at V and 6 bases at J, with 19 bases between. Germline-derived CDR1 and CDR2 are SGHKS and YYEKEE (reference sequence). The CDR3 DNA reads as TGTGCCAGCAGCGCGCGCGGCGGTCCAGTCCCTGAAGCTTTCTTT. Translated: CASSARGGPVPEAFF.

This clonotype has at least ten counts. The chain couples TRBV6-1 to TRBJ2-7; TRBD1 agrees at 7 bases. There are 17 residues in the CDR3. Losses at the gene ends were 5 bases for V and 4 bases for J; bases not matched to a gene: 17. Germline V lookup: CDR1 MNHNS, CDR2 SASEGT. In DNA, the CDR3 is TGTGCCAGCAGTTCCGCCCGGACAGGAGACATTTGGTACGAGCAGTACGTC. Amino acids: CASSSARTGDIWYEQYV.

The chain couples TRBV6-5 to TRBJ2-3; no clear D gene. V lost 4 bases and J 5 bases, leaving 10 bases between the germline ends. Germline V gene lookup returns CDR1 MNHEY and CDR2 SVGAGI. The CDR3 contains 13 residues. The CDR3: CASSSSRLDTQYF. The CDR3 DNA reads as TGTGCCAGCAGTTCATCGCGGTTAGATACGCAGTATTTT.

This clonotype appeared many times. CDR3 residues: CASSPQWGTLNTEAFF. In nucleotides, the CDR3 is TGTGCCAGCAGCCCTCAGTGGGGGACTTTAAACACTGAAGCTTTCTTT. The chain couples TRBV3-1 to TRBJ1-1, with D possibly matching TRBD1 (5 bases). Germline CDR1 LGHDT, CDR2 YNNKEL (reference sequence). V gave up 4 bases and J gave up 2 bases, with 17 bases separating them. The CDR3 covers 16 residues.

This chain links TRBV5-1 with TRBJ2-5, with TRBD2 matching 8 bases. V lost 4 bases and J lost 1; bases outside the gene matches: 9. The CDR3 runs to 16 residues. Germline loops: CDR1 SGHRS, CDR2 YFSETQ. CDR3 nucleotides: TGCGCCAGCAGCGGAACTAGCGGAGAGCCCCAAGAGACCCAGTACTTC. Translating it yields CASSGTSGEPQETQYF.

This clonotype has just a few counts. The rearrangement links TRBV6-1 to TRBJ1-5, with D possibly matching TRBD1 (5 bases). In germline, CDR1 is MNHNS, CDR2 SASEGT. The CDR3 totals 15 residues. V lost 6 bases, J lost 6 bases, and 18 bases lay in between. The CDR3 DNA reads TGTGCCAGCAGCGAGAGAGGGGACCAGGGTCAGCCCCAGCATTTT. It encodes CASSERGDQGQPQHF.

There are a few counts of this clonotype. J is TRBJ2-5 and V is TRBV27; D might be TRBD2 (6 bases). The CDR3 consists of 14 residues. Germline assignment: CDR1 MNHEY and CDR2 SMNVEV (reference sequence). V was cut by 5 bases and J by 4 bases, with 14 bases left in between. CDR3 amino acids: CASSAGFSGETQYF. CDR3 coding DNA: TGTGCCAGCAGTGCGGGGTTTTCGGGAGAGACCCAGTACTTC.

This clonotype came up a few times. The J gene is TRBJ2-2, the V gene TRBV10-3, with D perhaps TRBD2 (5 bases). Trimming cost V 8 bases and J 6 bases, with 10 bases left between them. Germline V gene lookup returns CDR1 ENHRY and CDR2 SYGVKD. This CDR3 region has 12 residues. The CDR3 nucleotides are TGTGCCATCCAGAGGGAGCCCGGGGAGCTGTTTTTT. Translated: CAIQREPGELFF.

The genes are TRBV29-1 and TRBJ1-2; perhaps TRBD1 as D (6 bases). Germline CDR1 SQVTM, CDR2 ANQGSEA. The CDR3 extends over 12 amino acids. The V gene lost 6 bases and the J gene lost 0 bases, with 8 bases spanning the gap. CDR3 loop: CSVDSANYGYTF. CDR3 DNA sequence: TGCAGCGTGGACAGTGCTAACTATGGCTACACCTTC.

This clonotype has at least ten counts. The V gene is TRBV3-1, the J gene TRBJ1-2; possible D gene TRBD1, 5 bases. Trimming removed 2 bases from V and 8 bases from J, with 12 bases in between. CDR3 length equals 13 residues. CDR1 is LGHDT and CDR2 is YNNKEL in the germline V gene (reference sequence). The CDR3 here is CASSQTGLGGYTF. Here the CDR3 DNA reads TGTGCCAGCAGCCAAACAGGTTTGGGCGGCTACACCTTC.

At least ten counts were recorded for this clonotype. This chain joins TRBV27 and TRBJ2-3, with 8 bases identical to TRBD1. Per the germline V gene, CDR1 is MNHEY and CDR2 is SMNVEV (reference sequence). The CDR3 is made up of 15 amino acids. The ends lost 3 bases at V and 1 base at J; junction bases unmatched: 3. The CDR3 DNA reads TGTGCCAGCAGTTTGCAGGACAGGGGCACAGATACGCAGTATTTT. This gives the protein CASSLQDRGTDTQYF.

Details on this clonotype: A single base separates this from a much larger clone, so it may be a read error. The chain combines TRBV2 with TRBJ2-3, with D unclear. This CDR3 comprises 15 residues. Germline-derived CDR1 and CDR2 are SNHLY and FYNNEI. The CDR3 here is CASSDSGPGTDTRYF. In DNA, the CDR3 is TGTGCCAGCAGTGACTCGGGTCCGGGCACAGATACGCGGTATTTT.

This clonotype was counted many times. The chain joins TRBV20-1 to TRBJ2-5; 10 bases align to TRBD2. There are 18 residues in the CDR3. The V and J ends lost 4 bases and 5 bases, in that order; junction bases with no gene match: 19. The germline V gene has CDR1 DFQATT and CDR2 SNEGSKA (reference sequence). CDR3 nucleotides: TGCAGTGCTATAAGCGGGGGGGCCGCTGATGGTGGTTGGGAGACCCAGTACTTC. Residues: CSAISGGAADGGWETQYF.